Here is one TCR beta chain with its context. The antigen is unknown. The CDR3 loop spans 13 amino acids. With 4 bases removed from V and 3 bases from J, the gap between germline ends came to 9 bases. Per the germline V gene, CDR1 is MNHEY and CDR2 is SVGAGI. These data come from a study of T cells in localized non-small cell lung cancer. Study-wide findings and caveats: Turning up in adjacent lung were a median 57 of the top 100 tumor clones. A higher density of T cells in blood coincided with extended overall survival.

Only in-frame clones appear in the TCRdb table, and some are missing; sequencing was by immunoSEQ multiplex PCR. The table shows 31,000 or so clones, with 88% occurring only once. The sequence derives from a woman aged 40-70 years with stage III lung adenocarcinoma. The source was peripheral blood mononuclear cells, collected before any cancer treatment. J is TRBJ1-2 and V is TRBV6-5; TRBD1 is a possible D gene (5 bases). The CDR3 sequence is CASSSGSDYGYTF. In DNA form, the CDR3 reads TGTGCCAGCAGTTCAGGGTCAGACTATGGCTACACCTTC.